A selection of T cell receptor beta chains follows, all from one sample in a study of graft-versus-host responses after intestinal transplantation. Their specific antigens are unknown. Profiled with immunoSEQ multiplex PCR; TCRdb holds only in-frame clones, not every one. This table holds roughly 120,000 clones, around nine tenths found once. The material was unstimulated CD4+ T cells sorted from spleen or lymph node cells, obtained before transplant. These receptors all stem from a human donor who was the organ donor for an intestinal transplant. Each CDR3 is given with its conserved first and last residue. The D gene is left open where the match is weak. Only part of the rows carry a size: once, few, many, or a class if the clone is expanded.

length	J	V	size	D	CDR3	DNA
13	TRBJ2-7	TRBV9	.	.	CASSLDVGYEQYF	TGTGCCAGCAGCTTAGACGTGGGCTACGAGCAGTACTTC
15	TRBJ2-3	TRBV18	.	.	CASSWTGRGTDTQYF	TGTGCCAGCTCCTGGACAGGGAGGGGAACAGATACGCAGTATTTT
16	TRBJ1-2	TRBV25-1	.	.	CASSEFGGAGGNGYTF	TGTGCCAGCAGTGAATTCGGTGGGGCGGGGGGCAACGGCTACACCTTC
16	TRBJ2-2	TRBV5-1	.	TRBD1	CASSFWSDRGTGELFF	TGCGCCAGCAGCTTTTGGTCGGACAGGGGCACCGGGGAGCTGTTTTTT
12	TRBJ1-2	TRBV7-9	.	.	CASSRDGYGYTF	TGTGCCAGCAGCCGGGACGGCTATGGCTACACCTTC
15	TRBJ2-1	TRBV12-2	.	.	CASRLAGDGINEQFF	TGTGCAAGTCGCTTAGCTGGGGATGGGATCAATGAGCAGTTCTTC
14	TRBJ2-1	TRBV5-1	.	.	CASSVGAGVNEQFF	TGCGCCAGCAGCGTTGGAGCGGGTGTGAATGAGCAGTTCTTC
16	TRBJ2-6	TRBV30	.	TRBD1	CAWSWGQTSGANVLTF	TGTGCCTGGAGTTGGGGACAGACCTCTGGGGCCAACGTCCTGACTTTC
11	TRBJ1-2	TRBV29-1	once	.	CSVGSGYGYTF	TGCAGCGTTGGATCGGGGTATGGCTACACCTTC
12	TRBJ2-6	TRBV10-3	few	.	CAIGEGANVLTF	TGTGCCATCGGGGAGGGGGCCAACGTCCTGACTTTC
14	TRBJ2-7	TRBV6-1	.	.	CASSQDPSSYEQYF	TGTGCCAGCAGCCAGGATCCAAGCTCCTACGAGCAGTACTTC
14	TRBJ2-7	TRBV27	.	.	CASSPGLTTDEQYF	TGTGCCAGCAGTCCGGGACTTACCACCGACGAGCAGTACTTC
14	TRBJ2-5	TRBV10-3	.	.	CAISDSAQRETQYF	TGTGCCATCAGTGACTCCGCCCAGCGAGAGACCCAGTACTTC
14	TRBJ1-6	TRBV5-1	.	TRBD1	CASSSGTANSPLHF	TGCGCCAGCAGCTCCGGGACAGCTAATTCACCCCTCCACTTT
13	TRBJ2-2	TRBV11-2	once	.	CASSQNRAGELFF	TGTGCCAGCAGTCAGAACAGGGCCGGGGAGCTGTTTTTT
12	TRBJ2-7	TRBV11-2	.	.	CASSLGDYEQYF	TGTGCCAGCAGCTTAGGGGACTACGAGCAGTACTTC
16	TRBJ1-5	TRBV12-5	.	TRBD1	CASGLGQGQGNQPQHF	TGTGCTAGTGGTTTGGGCCAAGGACAGGGGAATCAGCCCCAGCATTTT
14	TRBJ2-3	TRBV18	.	.	CASSPRGNTDTQYF	TGTGCCAGCTCACCACGCGGGAACACAGATACGCAGTATTTT
13	TRBJ2-5	TRBV4-2	.	.	CASSLRGQETQYF	TGTGCCAGCAGCCTGAGGGGCCAAGAGACCCAGTACTTC
16	TRBJ2-5	TRBV5-1	.	.	CASSLDASQGGETQYF	TGCGCCAGCAGCTTGGACGCTAGTCAGGGGGGAGAGACCCAGTACTTC
15	TRBJ2-7	TRBV6-6	.	TRBD2	CASSYFLAGYNEQYF	TGTGCCAGCAGTTACTTTCTAGCGGGATACAACGAGCAGTACTTC
15	TRBJ2-6	TRBV7-2	.	.	CASSISGGGANVLTF	TGTGCCAGCAGCATATCCGGGGGCGGGGCCAACGTCCTGACTTTC
16	TRBJ1-3	TRBV11-2	.	.	CASSLHIASSGNTIYF	TGTGCCAGCAGCCTCCACATAGCTTCTTCGGGAAACACCATATATTTT
14	TRBJ1-5	TRBV5-6	once	.	CASSLRSSNQPQHF	TGTGCCAGCAGCTTGCGGAGCAGCAATCAGCCCCAGCATTTT
17	TRBJ1-5	TRBV11-3	.	TRBD1	CASSLITDRDGGQPQHF	TGTGCCAGCAGCCTGATAACGGACAGGGACGGGGGCCAGCCCCAGCATTTT
15	TRBJ2-3	TRBV5-1	.	.	CASSLLLPIGKTQYF	TGCGCCAGCAGCTTGTTGCTCCCTATCGGAAAGACGCAGTATTTT
15	TRBJ2-1	TRBV5-1	.	.	CASSLLQSSYNEQFF	TGCGCCAGCAGCTTGCTGCAAAGCTCCTACAATGAGCAGTTCTTC
12	TRBJ1-5	TRBV19	once	.	CASSIDVQPQHF	TGTGCCAGTAGTATAGATGTACAGCCCCAGCATTTT
13	TRBJ1-1	TRBV5-1	.	TRBD1	CASSSRTGREAFF	TGCGCCAGCAGCTCCCGGACAGGGCGTGAAGCTTTCTTT
14	TRBJ2-7	TRBV19	.	.	CASSPRLRAYEQYF	TGTGCCAGTAGCCCACGGCTACGAGCCTACGAGCAGTACTTC
15	TRBJ1-1	TRBV7-2	.	.	CASSLATGTSTEAFF	TGTGCCAGCAGCTTAGCTACAGGGACTAGCACTGAAGCTTTCTTT
12	TRBJ2-7	TRBV29-1	.	.	CSVTSGTYEQYF	TGCAGCGTTACGTCAGGGACGTACGAGCAGTACTTC
14	TRBJ2-3	TRBV7-2	few	.	CASSLGTSTDTQYF	TGTGCCAGCAGCTTAGGGACTAGCACAGATACGCAGTATTTT
17	TRBJ2-5	TRBV9	.	TRBD2	CASSVGSAGGHLETQYF	TGTGCCAGCAGCGTAGGGTCGGCGGGAGGTCATTTGGAGACCCAGTACTTC
15	TRBJ2-1	TRBV28	once	TRBD2	CASRRASGSNNEQFF	TGTGCCAGCAGGCGTGCTAGCGGGAGTAACAATGAGCAGTTCTTC
15	TRBJ1-5	TRBV10-3	.	.	CAISESGTQNQPQHF	TGTGCCATCAGTGAGTCTGGAACACAGAATCAGCCCCAGCATTTT
15	TRBJ1-2	TRBV4-3	.	.	CASSSQQGGNYGYTF	TGCGCCAGCAGCTCCCAACAGGGAGGTAACTATGGCTACACCTTC
14	TRBJ2-7	TRBV28	.	TRBD1	CASSLTGGSYEQYF	TGTGCCAGCAGTCTGACAGGGGGGTCCTACGAGCAGTACTTC
15	TRBJ2-3	TRBV18	.	.	CASSPRSADTDTQYF	TGTGCCAGCTCACCACGATCGGCGGATACAGATACGCAGTATTTT
19	TRBJ1-1	TRBV21-1	.	.	CASSKSKWTGGIMNTEAFF	TGTGCCAGCAGCAAGTCCAAATGGACAGGGGGTATCATGAACACTGAAGCTTTCTTT
15	TRBJ1-2	TRBV11-1	.	.	CASSLIPDSNYGYTF	TGTGCCAGCAGCTTAATCCCCGACTCAAACTATGGCTACACCTTC
13	TRBJ2-7	TRBV19	few	TRBD2	CASSVPGTRERYF	TGTGCCAGTAGTGTCCCCGGGACTAGGGAGCGATACTTC
13	TRBJ2-3	TRBV6-1	.	.	CASSIRLGDTQYF	TGTGCCAGCAGTATCAGACTAGGCGATACGCAGTATTTT
16	TRBJ1-5	TRBV19	.	.	CASSIRGSVSNQPQHF	TGTGCCAGTAGTATAAGGGGGTCGGTTAGCAATCAGCCCCAGCATTTT
15	TRBJ2-3	TRBV25-1	.	.	CASTPAGGFTDTQYF	TGTGCCAGCACCCCCGCAGGGGGGTTCACAGATACGCAGTATTTT
16	TRBJ2-1	TRBV5-1	once	TRBD2	CASSLAALAGVNEQFF	TGCGCCAGCAGCTTGGCTGCACTAGCGGGAGTCAATGAGCAGTTCTTC
13	TRBJ2-1	TRBV19	.	.	CASSPSSYNEQFF	TGTGCCAGTAGCCCTAGCTCCTACAATGAGCAGTTCTTC
16	TRBJ2-3	TRBV7-2	.	TRBD2	CASSLGPGGPTDTQYF	TGTGCCAGCAGCTTAGGACCGGGAGGGCCAACAGATACGCAGTATTTT
14	TRBJ2-3	TRBV7-9	.	.	CASSSSGSTDTQYF	TGTGCCAGCAGCTCCTCCGGGAGCACAGATACGCAGTATTTT
15	TRBJ2-7	TRBV9	.	TRBD2	CASTPGLAGTYEQYF	TGTGCCAGCACACCGGGACTAGCGGGTACCTACGAGCAGTACTTC
18	TRBJ2-7	TRBV9	.	TRBD2	CASSVGGTSGRNTYEQYF	TGTGCCAGCAGCGTAGGGGGGACTAGCGGGAGGAACACCTACGAGCAGTACTTC
13	TRBJ2-2	TRBV6-5	.	.	CASSYSVAGELFF	TGTGCCAGCAGTTACTCGGTGGCGGGGGAGCTGTTTTTT
15	TRBJ2-5	TRBV7-9	once	.	CASSLVSDEEETQYF	TGTGCCAGCAGCTTAGTCTCCGATGAGGAAGAGACCCAGTACTTC
14	TRBJ1-2	TRBV28	.	.	CASSPAGGNYGYTF	TGTGCCAGCAGTCCGGCGGGCGGGAACTATGGCTACACCTTC
11	TRBJ1-1	TRBV7-8	.	.	CASSFGGVAFF	TGTGCCAGCAGCTTTGGGGGTGTAGCTTTCTTT
15	TRBJ1-2	TRBV5-4	.	TRBD1	CASSLEGGGPDGYTF	TGTGCCAGCAGCTTGGAGGGAGGGGGCCCTGACGGCTACACCTTC
20	TRBJ2-7	TRBV7-8	.	TRBD1	CASSSAVDRESQRRNYEQYF	TGTGCCAGCAGCTCCGCGGTGGACAGGGAGAGTCAAAGGAGGAACTACGAGCAGTACTTC
16	TRBJ2-1	TRBV19	.	TRBD2	CASKPRGSGEDGEQFF	TGTGCCAGTAAACCCCGAGGTAGCGGGGAAGACGGTGAGCAGTTCTTC
12	TRBJ2-1	TRBV6-5	once	TRBD2	CASSPRGDRQFF	TGTGCCAGCAGTCCACGGGGGGATCGGCAGTTCTTC
14	TRBJ2-2	TRBV5-4	.	.	CATGQRGNTGELFF	TGTGCCACAGGACAGCGGGGGAACACCGGGGAGCTGTTTTTT